One sample yielded the 24 T cell receptor beta chains listed below, sequenced in a study of cytomegalovirus exposure and HLA in healthy donors. The PCR contained 60 Vbeta and 13 Jbeta primers. Only in-frame clones appear in the TCRdb table, and some are missing; sequencing was by immunoSEQ multiplex PCR. Counted here are 60,000 to 75,000 clones, 75% to 90% occurring once; the ten biggest clones make up 9% to 13%. Sequenced sample: PBMCs. The receptor source for this set is a woman aged 25 to 39 in good health and CMV-seropositive.

V and J are TRBV7-8 and TRBJ2-1, with TRBD2 matching over 9 bases. V was pared by 1 base and J by 8 bases, with 12 bases of the junction left unmatched. CDR3 length: 17 amino acids. Germline V CDR1 and CDR2: SGHVS, FQNEAQ. The CDR3: CASSLDFGASGEDEQFF. The CDR3 bases are TGTGCCAGCAGCTTAGATTTTGGGGCTAGCGGGGAGGATGAGCAGTTCTTC.

CDR3 DNA: TGTGCCACACAGGGCAGGAAGAACTACGAGCAGTACTTC. Its translation: CATQGRKNYEQYF. The chain combines TRBV2 with TRBJ2-7; maybe TRBD1 (6 bases). The ends were cut back, 10 bases at V and 3 bases at J, with 16 bases in the middle. Germline CDR1 reads SNHLY; CDR2 reads FYNNEI. This CDR3 comprises 13 residues.

Of note for this clone: At one end the junction does not follow the germline gene, possibly because of a read error. This sample includes further DNA sequences coding for the same CDR3. The chain has TRBV6-5 and TRBJ1-2; tentative D call: TRBD1 (5 bases). Germline CDR1 reads MNHEY; CDR2 reads SVGAGI. This CDR3 comprises 13 residues. The CDR3 spells CASSLDSFNGYTF. CDR3 coding DNA: TGCGCCAGCAGTTTAGACAGCTTTAATGGCTACACCTTC.

The V and J genes are TRBV6-6 and TRBJ2-1; tentative D call: TRBD2 (6 bases). This CDR3 contains 13 residues. Trimming took off 6 bases at V and 4 bases at J, with 10 bases between the two ends. CDR1 is MNHNY, CDR2 SVGAGI, per germline (reference sequence). CDR3 bases: TGTGCCAGCAGCCGGGAGAGGTACAATGAGCAGTTCTTC. This gives the protein CASSRERYNEQFF.

The rearrangement joins TRBV20-1 to TRBJ1-1; the D is unclear. Germline V lookup: CDR1 DFQATT, CDR2 SNEGSKA (reference sequence). This CDR3 has 11 amino acids. With 5 bases removed from V and 2 bases from J, the gap between germline ends came to 6 bases. CDR3 sequence: CSAYSNTEAFF. CDR3 coding DNA: TGCAGTGCTTACTCAAACACTGAAGCTTTCTTT.

V and J are TRBV7-2 and TRBJ2-2, with D hard to call. Germline V gene data show CDR1 as SGHTA and CDR2 as FQGNSA. CDR3 length equals 18 residues. V lost 2 bases, J lost 2 bases, and 18 bases lay in between. The CDR3 nucleotides read TGTGCCAGCAGCTTAAGGTGGTCGGCCCTAGGCAACACCGGGGAGCTGTTTTTT. Protein sequence: CASSLRWSALGNTGELFF.

V is TRBV28 and J is TRBJ2-1; D uncertain. Germline V lookup: CDR1 MDHEN, CDR2 SYDVKM. V was pared by 1 base and J by 6 bases, with 4 bases between. CDR3 size: 12 residues. The CDR3 loop reads CASSLSGNEQFF. DNA for the CDR3: TGTGCCAGCAGTTTATCAGGCAATGAGCAGTTCTTC.

Of note for this clone: A junction end diverges from the germline sequence, so it may reflect a read error. The chain carries TRBV7-9 and TRBJ2-1; D is unresolved. Germline V gene data show CDR1 as SEHNR and CDR2 as FQNEAQ (reference sequence). The CDR3 length is 12 residues. The CDR3: CASSLNGERPIF. CDR3 nucleotides: TGTGCCAGCAGCTTAAACGGAGAACGGCCTATCTTC.

The J gene is TRBJ2-1, the V gene TRBV2, with unresolved D. The CDR3 loop spans 14 amino acids. Trimming shortened V by 5 bases and J by 0 bases, and 8 bases separated the two germline ends. CDR1 and CDR2 (germline): SNHLY, FYNNEI. The CDR3 sequence: CASSSVSSYNEQFF. The CDR3 region has the DNA TGTGCCAGCAGTAGCGTCAGCTCCTACAATGAGCAGTTCTTC. Based on the CDR3 plus reference TRBV2 and TRBJ2-1, the full variable domain is EPEVTQTPSHQVTQMGQEVILRCVPISNHLYFYWYRQILGQKVEFLVSFYNNEISEKSEIFDDQFSVERPDGSNFTLKIRSTKLEDSAMYFCASSSVSSYNEQFFGPGTRLTVL.

The chain uses TRBV7-9 and TRBJ1-3; no firm D call. Germline lookup yields CDR1 SEHNR and CDR2 FQNEAQ (reference sequence). This CDR3 is built from 15 residues. The V end lost 5 bases, the J end lost 5 bases, and 16 bases lay between the germline ends. CDR3 bases: TGTGCCAGCAGCCCAGACCCGGGAAGGAGAAACACCATATATTTT. Its translation is CASSPDPGRRNTIYF.

The chain is built from TRBV4-2 and TRBJ2-7; 10 bases match TRBD2. The CDR3 runs 15 residues. Germline CDR1 is LGHNA and CDR2 is YNFKEQ. V trimming: 3 bases; J trimming: 3 bases; junction bases outside the gene matches: 5. The CDR3 reads CASSHLLAGSYEQYF. The CDR3 coding sequence is TGTGCCAGCAGCCACCTACTAGCGGGGAGCTACGAGCAGTACTTC.

The chain is built from TRBV30 and TRBJ1-1, with D tentatively TRBD1 (6 bases). The CDR3 covers 13 residues. Germline loops: CDR1 GTSNPN, CDR2 SVGIG (reference sequence). V lost 0 bases and J lost 2, with 7 bases in between. Written as DNA, the CDR3 is TGTGCCTGGAGTGTGGGGGCTAACACTGAAGCTTTCTTT. Translated: CAWSVGANTEAFF.

The chain combines TRBV5-1 with TRBJ1-5; tentatively, D is TRBD1 (6 bases). The CDR3 totals 15 residues. The V gene's germline CDR1 is SGHRS and CDR2 YFSETQ. The ends were cut back, 4 bases at V and 3 bases at J, with 14 bases in the middle. The CDR3, as DNA: TGCGCCAGCAGCCCCTTGGACAGCTCCAATCAGCCCCAGCATTTT. It is translated as CASSPLDSSNQPQHF.

The CDR3 loop reads CASSLLGQGQETQYF. As DNA, the CDR3 is TGTGCCAGCAGTCTTCTCGGACAGGGGCAAGAGACCCAGTACTTC. V is TRBV6-5 and J is TRBJ2-5, with TRBD1 matching over 9 bases. Trimming took 5 bases from V and 2 from J; bases not matched to a gene: 6. CDR1 is MNHEY, CDR2 SVGAGI, per germline. This CDR3 has 15 residues.

The chain carries TRBV7-8 and TRBJ2-7, with D possibly TRBD1 on 6 matching bases. Between the trimmed V and J ends, which lost 5 bases and 5 bases, there was a span of 16 bases. CDR1 is SGHVS, CDR2 FQNEAQ, per germline. CDR3 size: 14 residues. The CDR3 here is CASSPRGGRHEQYF. The DNA for the CDR3 is TGTGCCAGCAGCCCCAGAGGGGGTAGGCACGAGCAGTACTTC.

The chain employs TRBV5-1 and TRBJ2-2; 10 nucleotides align to TRBD1. CDR1 is SGHRS, CDR2 YFSETQ, per germline. With 0 bases clipped from V and 6 bases from J, the junction kept 2 bases outside the gene matches. The CDR3 is 15 residues long. The CDR3 nucleotides read TGCGCCAGCAGCTTGGAAGGACAGGGGGCCGGGGAGCTGTTTTTT. Its translation is CASSLEGQGAGELFF.

This clone was seen a few times. V and J are TRBV19 and TRBJ2-1; 14 bases line up with TRBD2. With 5 bases clipped from V and 13 bases from J, the junction kept 10 bases outside the gene matches. CDR1 and CDR2 from the germline V gene are LNHDA and SQIVND (reference sequence). The CDR3 is 15 amino acids. The chain's CDR3 is CASSPWGTSGSEQFF. Written as DNA, the CDR3 is TGTGCCAGTAGTCCCTGGGGGACTAGCGGGAGCGAACAGTTCTTC. Full variable domain (remainder filled in from reference TRBV19 and TRBJ2-1): DGGITQSPKYLFRKEGQNVTLSCEQNLNHDAMYWYRQDPGQGLRLIYYSQIVNDFQKGDIAEGYSVSREKKESFPLTVTSAQKNPTAFYLCASSPWGTSGSEQFFGPGTRLTVL.

The chain has TRBV4-2 and TRBJ2-3, with 14 nucleotides matching TRBD2. CDR3 length: 18 residues. CDR1 and CDR2 (germline): LGHNA, YNFKEQ. Unmatched junction bases numbered 11, after V lost 3 bases and J lost 6 bases. The chain's CDR3 is CASSQDPGLAGAWDTQYF. As DNA, the CDR3 is TGTGCCAGCAGCCAGGACCCGGGACTAGCGGGAGCATGGGATACGCAGTATTTT.

The V and J genes are TRBV7-2 and TRBJ2-1; D perhaps matches TRBD2 (6 bases). Trimming removed 5 bases at V and 0 bases at J, with 14 bases between. From germline, CDR1 is SGHTA and CDR2 FQGNSA. CDR3 length: 16 residues. The CDR3 DNA follows: TGTGCCAGCAGCCCCCCGGGACTTCTCTCCTACAATGAGCAGTTCTTC. This encodes CASSPPGLLSYNEQFF.

The chain joins TRBV10-3 to TRBJ2-1; maybe TRBD2 (5 bases). CDR1 is ENHRY, CDR2 SYGVKD, per germline. Trimming cost V 3 bases and J 0 bases, with 9 bases left between them. This CDR3 contains 15 residues. For the CDR3, the DNA is TGTGCCATCAGTGACCGAGCGGCCTCCTACAATGAGCAGTTCTTC. Translating gives CAISDRAASYNEQFF.

The J gene is TRBJ2-3, the V gene TRBV5-1; D might be TRBD2 (5 bases). CDR1 is SGHRS, CDR2 YFSETQ, per germline. Between the trimmed V and J ends, which lost 4 bases and 0 bases, there was a span of 15 bases. The CDR3 runs to 16 residues. The CDR3 sequence: CASSPPRDASTDTQYF. The CDR3 DNA sequence: TGCGCCAGCAGCCCTCCCCGGGATGCTAGCACAGATACGCAGTATTTT.

The rearrangement joins TRBV6-1 to TRBJ2-7, with no clear D. The germline CDR1 and CDR2 sequences are MNHNS and SASEGT. Trimming pared 6 bases from V and 3 bases from J, leaving 15 bases between. This CDR3 is built from 14 residues. The DNA of the CDR3 is TGTGCCAGCAGCGATAGACGGCGGTACTACGAGCAGTACTTC. Protein product: CASSDRRRYYEQYF.

CDR3 amino acids: CASSPPGGPLTQYF. CDR3 in DNA: TGTGCCAGCTCACCACCGGGGGGGCCTCTTACCCAGTACTTC. This chain joins TRBV18 and TRBJ2-5; the D gene is possibly TRBD2 (7 bases). In germline, CDR1 is KGHSH, CDR2 LQKENI. The CDR3 spans 14 residues. The V and J ends lost 0 bases and 8 bases respectively, with 13 bases between them.

The chain has TRBV27 and TRBJ2-4, with 9 bases matching TRBD2. Unmatched junction bases numbered 12, after V lost 7 bases and J lost 2 bases. CDR3 length: 17 residues. Germline CDR1 reads MNHEY; CDR2 reads SMNVEV (reference sequence). As DNA, the CDR3 is TGTGCCAGCACCATAGGAGGAGCGGGAGGCCCCAAAAACATTCAGTACTTC. It codes for CASTIGGAGGPKNIQYF.